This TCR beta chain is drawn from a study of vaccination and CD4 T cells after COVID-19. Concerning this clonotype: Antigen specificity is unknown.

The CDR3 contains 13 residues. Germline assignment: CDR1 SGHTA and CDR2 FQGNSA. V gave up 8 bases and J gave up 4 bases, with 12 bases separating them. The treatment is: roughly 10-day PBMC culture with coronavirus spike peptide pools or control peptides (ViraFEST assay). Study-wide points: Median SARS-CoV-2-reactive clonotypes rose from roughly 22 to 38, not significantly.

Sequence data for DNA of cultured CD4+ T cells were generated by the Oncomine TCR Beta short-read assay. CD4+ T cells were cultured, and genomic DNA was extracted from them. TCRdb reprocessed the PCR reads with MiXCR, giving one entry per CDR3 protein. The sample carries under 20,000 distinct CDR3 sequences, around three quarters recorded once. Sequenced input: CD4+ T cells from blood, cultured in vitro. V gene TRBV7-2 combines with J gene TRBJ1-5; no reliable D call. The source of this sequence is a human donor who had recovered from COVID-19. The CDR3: CASGWVGNQPQHF. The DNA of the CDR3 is TGTGCCAGCGGGTGGGTCGGGAATCAGCCCCAGCATTTT.